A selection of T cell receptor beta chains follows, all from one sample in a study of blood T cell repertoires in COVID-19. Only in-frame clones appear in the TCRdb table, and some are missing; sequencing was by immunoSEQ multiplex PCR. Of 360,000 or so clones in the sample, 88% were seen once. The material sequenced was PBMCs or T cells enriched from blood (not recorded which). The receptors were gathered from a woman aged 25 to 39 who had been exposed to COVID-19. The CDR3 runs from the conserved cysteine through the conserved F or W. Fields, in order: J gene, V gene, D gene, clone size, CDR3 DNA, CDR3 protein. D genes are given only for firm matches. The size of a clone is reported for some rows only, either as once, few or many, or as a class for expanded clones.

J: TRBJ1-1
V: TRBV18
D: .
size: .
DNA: TGTGCCAGCTCACCATCCGGACAAGATGAAGCTTTCTTT
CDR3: CASSPSGQDEAFF

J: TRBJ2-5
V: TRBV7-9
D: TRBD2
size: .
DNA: TGTGCCAGCAGCTTCCCGAGGTCCGGGACTAGCGGTCGCCAGACCCAGTACTTC
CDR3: CASSFPRSGTSGRQTQYF

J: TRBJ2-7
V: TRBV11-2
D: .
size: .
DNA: TGTGCCAGCAGCTTAGCAGGGTGGGGTTCGGGCGAGCAGTACTTC
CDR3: CASSLAGWGSGEQYF

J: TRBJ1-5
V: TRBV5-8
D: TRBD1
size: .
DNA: TGTGCCAGCAGCCTGAAAGGAGGGACAGCTCAGCCCCAGCATTTT
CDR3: CASSLKGGTAQPQHF

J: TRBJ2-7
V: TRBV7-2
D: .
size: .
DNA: TGTGCCAGCAGCTTGGGTACTAGTCTATACGAGCAGTACTTC
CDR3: CASSLGTSLYEQYF

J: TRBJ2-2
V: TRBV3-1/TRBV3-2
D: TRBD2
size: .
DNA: TGTGCCAGCAGCCAAGATTACCCCGGACTAGCGGGAGGTTCCGGGGAGCTGTTTTTT
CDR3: CASSQDYPGLAGGSGELFF

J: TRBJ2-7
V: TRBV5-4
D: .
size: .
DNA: TGTGCCAGCAGCTCCCATAAAGACAACTCCTACGAGCAGTACTTC
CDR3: CASSSHKDNSYEQYF

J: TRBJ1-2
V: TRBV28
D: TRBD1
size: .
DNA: TGTGCCAGCAGTGGGGACAGGAACTATGGCTACACCTTC
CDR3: CASSGDRNYGYTF

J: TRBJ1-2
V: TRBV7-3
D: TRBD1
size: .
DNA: TGTGCCAGCAGCTCAGACAGGGGAGGGATCTACACCTTC
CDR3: CASSSDRGGIYTF

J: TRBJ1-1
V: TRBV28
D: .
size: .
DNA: TGTGCCAGCAGCTCCTATGCTGAAGCTTTCTTT
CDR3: CASSSYAEAFF

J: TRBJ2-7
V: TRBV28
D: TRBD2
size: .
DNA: TGTGCCAGCAGTCCAAGGGGTAGCGGGAGAATTTTATACGAGCAGTACTTC
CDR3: CASSPRGSGRILYEQYF

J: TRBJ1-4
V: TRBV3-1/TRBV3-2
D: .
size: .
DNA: TGTGCCAGCAGCCAATGGGGCGAAGGAAAACTGTTTTTT
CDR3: CASSQWGEGKLFF

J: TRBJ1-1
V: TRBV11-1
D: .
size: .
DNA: TGTGCCAGCAGCCCAGCGGGGGACTTGAACACTGAAGCTTTCTTT
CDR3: CASSPAGDLNTEAFF

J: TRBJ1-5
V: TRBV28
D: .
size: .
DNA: TGTGCCAGCTTTGGAGGGGCGGGGCAGCCCCAGCATTTT
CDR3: CASFGGAGQPQHF

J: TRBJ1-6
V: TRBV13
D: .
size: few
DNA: TGTGCCAGCAGCCTAACCTACAGGGTCAATTCACCCCTCCACTTT
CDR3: CASSLTYRVNSPLHF

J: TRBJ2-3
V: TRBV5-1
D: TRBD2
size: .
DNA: TGCGCCAGCAGCCCCCGGACTAGCGGGAGCACAGATACGCAGTATTTT
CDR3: CASSPRTSGSTDTQYF

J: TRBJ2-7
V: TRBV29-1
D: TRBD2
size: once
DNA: TGCAGCGTTGAAGGGGCTAGCGGGAGGGGAGACGAGCAGTACTTC
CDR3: CSVEGASGRGDEQYF

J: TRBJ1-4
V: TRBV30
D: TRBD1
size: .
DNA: TGTGCCTGGACCGGGACAGGGAGTGAAAAACTGTTTTTT
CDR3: CAWTGTGSEKLFF

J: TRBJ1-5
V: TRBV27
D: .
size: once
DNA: TGTGCCAGCAGTTTCGGTAATCAGCCCCAGCATTTT
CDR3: CASSFGNQPQHF

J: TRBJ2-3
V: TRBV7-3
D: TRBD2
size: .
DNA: TGTGCCAGCAGCTCCCCTTTGACTAGCGGGGGCACAGATACGCAGTATTTT
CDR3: CASSSPLTSGGTDTQYF

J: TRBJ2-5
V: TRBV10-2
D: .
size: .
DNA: TGCGCCAGCAGTGACTCGGACAAGGGTTGGTACCAAGAGACCCAGTACTTC
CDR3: CASSDSDKGWYQETQYF

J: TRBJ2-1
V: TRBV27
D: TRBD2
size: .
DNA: TGTGCCAGCAGTTTAGGAGTAGCGGGAGGGGAGCAGTTCTTC
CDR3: CASSLGVAGGEQFF

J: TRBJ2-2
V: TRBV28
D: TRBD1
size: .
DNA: TGTGCCACCTCAGCTAGGGGGACAGGGACCGGGGAGCTGTTTTTT
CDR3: CATSARGTGTGELFF

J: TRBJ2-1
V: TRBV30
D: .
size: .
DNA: TGTGCCTGGGGCCACTCCTACAATGAGCAGTTCTTC
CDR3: CAWGHSYNEQFF

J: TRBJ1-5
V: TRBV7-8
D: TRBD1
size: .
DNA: TGTGCCAGCAGCGCATCGGGACAGGGTACGGGTCAGCCCCAGCATTTT
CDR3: CASSASGQGTGQPQHF

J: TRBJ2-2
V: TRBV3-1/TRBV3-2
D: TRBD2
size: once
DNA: TGTGCCAGCAGCCAAGAAGCGGGGGGCGCAAGACCGAACACCGGGGAGCTGTTTTTT
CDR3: CASSQEAGGARPNTGELFF

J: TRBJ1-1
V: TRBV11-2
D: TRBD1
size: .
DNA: TGTGCCAGCAGCTGGAGCCTTGGGACAGGGGGAACTGAAGCTTTCTTT
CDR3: CASSWSLGTGGTEAFF

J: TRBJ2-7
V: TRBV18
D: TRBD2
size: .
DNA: TGTGCCAGCTCACGGACTAGCGGCCCCTACGAGCAGTACTTC
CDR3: CASSRTSGPYEQYF

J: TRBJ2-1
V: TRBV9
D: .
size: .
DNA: TGTGCCAGCAGCGTAGCTGGGGCATCCTACAATGAGCAGTTCTTC
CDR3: CASSVAGASYNEQFF

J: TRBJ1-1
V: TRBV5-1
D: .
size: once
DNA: TGCGCCAGCAGCTCCAGGGTGGAGGGCACTGAAGCTTTCTTT
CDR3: CASSSRVEGTEAFF

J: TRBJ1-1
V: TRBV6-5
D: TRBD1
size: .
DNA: TGTGCCAGCACCCGGACAGGGGAAAGGGGCACTGAAGCTTTCTTT
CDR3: CASTRTGERGTEAFF

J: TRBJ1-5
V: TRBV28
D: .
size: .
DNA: TGTGCCAGCAGTTCCTTACCCGACAGTAGCAATCAGCCCCAGCATTTT
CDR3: CASSSLPDSSNQPQHF

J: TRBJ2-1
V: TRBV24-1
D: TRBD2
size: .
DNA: TGTGCCACCAGTGACCAGCTCCGGACTAGCGGGGGCTACAATGAGCAGTTCTTC
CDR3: CATSDQLRTSGGYNEQFF

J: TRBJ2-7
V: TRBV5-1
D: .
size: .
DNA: TGCGCCAGCAGCTCCGAGAACTACGAGCAGTACTTC
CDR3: CASSSENYEQYF

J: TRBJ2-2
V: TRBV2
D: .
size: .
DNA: TGTGCCAGCATCGGCGGGGTTTCTTTCGGGGAGCTGTTTTTT
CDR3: CASIGGVSFGELFF

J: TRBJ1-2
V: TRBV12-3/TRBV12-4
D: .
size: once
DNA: TGTGCCAGCAGTTTTACAGGTGACTATGGCTACACCTTC
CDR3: CASSFTGDYGYTF

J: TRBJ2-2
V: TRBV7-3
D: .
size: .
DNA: TGTGCCAGCAGCTCCTCAGGGGCCAACACCGGGGAGCTGTTTTTT
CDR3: CASSSSGANTGELFF

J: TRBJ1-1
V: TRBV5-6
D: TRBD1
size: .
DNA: TGTGCCAGCAGCGGGGGGACAGGCATGAACACTGAAGCTTTCTTT
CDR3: CASSGGTGMNTEAFF

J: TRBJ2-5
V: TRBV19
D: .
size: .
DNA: TGTGCCAGTAGTACCGGGATCCGGGGTGAGACCCAGTACTTC
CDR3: CASSTGIRGETQYF

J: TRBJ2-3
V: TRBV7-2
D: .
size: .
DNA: TGTGCCAGCAGCTCAATAGTCGGTGCGGGAACAGATACGCAGTATTTT
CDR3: CASSSIVGAGTDTQYF

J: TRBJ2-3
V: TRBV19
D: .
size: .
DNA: TGTGCCAGTAGTCACAGGGAAAATACGCAGTATTTT
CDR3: CASSHRENTQYF

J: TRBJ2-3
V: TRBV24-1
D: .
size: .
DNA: TGTGCCACCAGTGATTCGGGGAACGTAGGCCCAGATACGCAGTATTTT
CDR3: CATSDSGNVGPDTQYF

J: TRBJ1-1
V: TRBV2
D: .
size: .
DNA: TGTGCCAGCAGTCTGGACAGTGGGAACACTGAAGCTTTCTTT
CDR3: CASSLDSGNTEAFF

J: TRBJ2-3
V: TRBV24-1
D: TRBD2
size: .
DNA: TGTGCCACCAGTATGGTAGCGGGAGATGGAGATACGCAGTATTTT
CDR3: CATSMVAGDGDTQYF

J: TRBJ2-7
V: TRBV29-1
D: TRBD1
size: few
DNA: TGCAGCGTTGATACAGGGGGCGCACAGTACTTC
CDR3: CSVDTGGAQYF

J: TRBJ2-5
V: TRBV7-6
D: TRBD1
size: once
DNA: TGTGCCAGCAGCTTATGGGACAGGGGTAGGGAGACCCAGTACTTC
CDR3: CASSLWDRGRETQYF

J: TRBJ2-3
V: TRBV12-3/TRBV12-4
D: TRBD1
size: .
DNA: TGTGCCAGCAGGACACCGGGACAGGGTACGCAGTATTTT
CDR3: CASRTPGQGTQYF

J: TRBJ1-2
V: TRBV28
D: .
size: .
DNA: TGTGCCAGCAGTCCAACCAGGGATAACTATGGCTACACCTTC
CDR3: CASSPTRDNYGYTF

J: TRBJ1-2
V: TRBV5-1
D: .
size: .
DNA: TGCGCCAGCAGCTTCCTGCAGGCTGACTATGGCTACACCTTC
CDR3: CASSFLQADYGYTF

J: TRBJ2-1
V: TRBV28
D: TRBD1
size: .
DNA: TGTGCCAGCAGTACCCCCATTTCCCGGGACAGGGATTTACCTACCTACAATGAGCAGTTCTTC
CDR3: CASSTPISRDRDLPTYNEQFF

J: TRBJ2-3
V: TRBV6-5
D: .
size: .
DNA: TGTGCCAGCAGTCTCGGGGAAGTCGATACGCAGTATTTT
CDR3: CASSLGEVDTQYF